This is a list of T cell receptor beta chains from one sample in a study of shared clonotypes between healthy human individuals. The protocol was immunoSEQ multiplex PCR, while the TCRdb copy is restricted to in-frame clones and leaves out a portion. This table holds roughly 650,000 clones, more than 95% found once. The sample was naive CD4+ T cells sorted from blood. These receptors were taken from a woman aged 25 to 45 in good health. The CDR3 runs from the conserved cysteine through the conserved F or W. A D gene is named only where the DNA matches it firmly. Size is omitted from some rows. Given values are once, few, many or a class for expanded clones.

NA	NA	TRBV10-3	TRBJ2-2	TGTGCCTCTGGTGAGGCGGGACCCGGGGAGCTGTTTTTT	CASGEAGPGELFF
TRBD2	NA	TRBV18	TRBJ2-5	TGTGCCAGCTCCGGGGGGAGAACTCAAGAGACCCAGTACTTC	CASSGGRTQETQYF
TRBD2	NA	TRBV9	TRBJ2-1	TGTGCCAGCAGCGCGCTAGCGGGGGTCTACAATGAGCAGTTCTTC	CASSALAGVYNEQFF
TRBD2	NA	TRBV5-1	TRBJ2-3	TGCGCCAGCAGCTTGCTAGCGGGAGGTTACCTGGATACGCAGTATTTT	CASSLLAGGYLDTQYF
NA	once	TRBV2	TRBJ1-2	TGTGCCAGCACAGAACGGGGGCTGGGGTATGGCTACACCTTC	CASTERGLGYGYTF
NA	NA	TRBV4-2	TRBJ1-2	TGTGCCAGCAGCCAAGAATTCCCGCGAAACTATGGCTACACCTTC	CASSQEFPRNYGYTF
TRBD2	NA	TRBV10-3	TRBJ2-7	TGTGCCATCAGCGACCTAGCGGGAAGGTCCGAGCAGTACTTC	CAISDLAGRSEQYF
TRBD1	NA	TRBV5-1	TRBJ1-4	TGCGCCAGCAGCTTGGGTACAGGGGAGGAGGAAAAACTGTTTTTT	CASSLGTGEEEKLFF
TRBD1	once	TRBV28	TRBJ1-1	TGTGCCAGCACGCAGGGGGACACTGAAGCTTTCTTT	CASTQGDTEAFF
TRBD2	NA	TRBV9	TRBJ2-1	TGTGCCAGCAGCACCACAGTGGAGACTAGCGATGAGCAGTTCTTC	CASSTTVETSDEQFF
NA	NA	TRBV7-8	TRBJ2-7	TGTGCCAGCAGCCCACCGGGACTCCAGGCTTACGAGCAGTACTTC	CASSPPGLQAYEQYF
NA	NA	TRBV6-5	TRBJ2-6	TGTGCCAGCAGTTACGAAGTGGCTGGGGCCAACGTCCTGACTTTC	CASSYEVAGANVLTF
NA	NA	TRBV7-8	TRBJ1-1	TGTGCCAGCAGCCCCAACGCGGCTTTTAGGAGTCGGACTGAAGCTTTCTTT	CASSPNAAFRSRTEAFF
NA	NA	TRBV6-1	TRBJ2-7	TGTGCCAGCAGGTCCGGAGGAGCCCTACCCTACGAGCAGTACTTC	CASRSGGALPYEQYF
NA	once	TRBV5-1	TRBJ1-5	TGCGCCAGCAGCCCGGATGGAGGGTGGAATCAGCCCCAGCATTTT	CASSPDGGWNQPQHF
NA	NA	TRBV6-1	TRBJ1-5	TGTGCCAGCAGTGAAACGTTGGGGACATCTATCGATCAGCCCCAGCATTTT	CASSETLGTSIDQPQHF
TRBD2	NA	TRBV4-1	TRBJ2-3	TGCGCCAGCAGAGTAGCGGGACGGGAAACAGATACGCAGTATTTT	CASRVAGRETDTQYF
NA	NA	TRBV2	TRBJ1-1	TGTGCCAGCCTGACCCAGTCGAACACTGAAGCTTTCTTT	CASLTQSNTEAFF
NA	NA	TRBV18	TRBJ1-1	TGTGCCAGCTCCGGGGAGCGAGACACTGAAGCTTTCTTT	CASSGERDTEAFF
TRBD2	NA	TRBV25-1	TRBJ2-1	TGTGCCAGTAGCCTAGCGGGAGAAGGCAATGAGCAGTTCTTC	CASSLAGEGNEQFF
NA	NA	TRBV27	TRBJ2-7	TGTGCCAGCAGTCCCCAGGGGCAGGGTCGCTACGAGCAGTACTTC	CASSPQGQGRYEQYF
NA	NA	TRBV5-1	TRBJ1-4	TGCGCCAGCAGCCCGACAGGCGCCAGGCTGTTTTTT	CASSPTGARLFF
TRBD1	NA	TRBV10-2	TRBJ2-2	TGCGCCAGCAGCCGACAGGGTTCGAACACCGGGGAGCTGTTTTTT	CASSRQGSNTGELFF
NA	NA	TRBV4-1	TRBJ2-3	TGCGCCAGCGCCACAGGGCCCGCAGATACGCAGTATTTT	CASATGPADTQYF
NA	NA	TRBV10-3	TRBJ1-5	TGTGCCATCAGTGAGGACAGCCCTAGCAATCAGCCCCAGCATTTT	CAISEDSPSNQPQHF
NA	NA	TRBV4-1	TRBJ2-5	TGCGCCAGCAGCCGAGGACCGAAAGAGACCCAGTACTTC	CASSRGPKETQYF
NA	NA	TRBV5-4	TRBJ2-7	TGTGCCAGCAGCCCACGAGGAAGCTACGAGCAGTACTTC	CASSPRGSYEQYF
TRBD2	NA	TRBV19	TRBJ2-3	TGTGCCGCGGGACTAGCAAATTTACCAGATACGCAGTATTTT	CAAGLANLPDTQYF
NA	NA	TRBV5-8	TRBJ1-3	TGTGCCAGCAGCTTGGCCGGTGGCCGGTCAGGAAACACCATATATTTT	CASSLAGGRSGNTIYF
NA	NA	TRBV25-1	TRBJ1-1	TGTGCCAGCAGTGAGTTGAACACTGAAGCTTTCTTT	CASSELNTEAFF
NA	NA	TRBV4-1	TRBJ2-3	TGCGCCAGCAGCCATCTCCAACGAGGGGGAGATACGCAGTATTTT	CASSHLQRGGDTQYF
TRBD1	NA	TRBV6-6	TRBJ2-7	TGTGCCAGCAGTTATTCCGGGACAGAATACGAGCAGTACTTC	CASSYSGTEYEQYF
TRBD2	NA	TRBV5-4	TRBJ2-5	TGTGCCAGCGGATCCACAGCGGGAGTTGCAGAGACCCAGTACTTC	CASGSTAGVAETQYF
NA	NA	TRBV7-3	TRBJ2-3	TGTGCCAGCAGCTTAATTGGATCACAGCACCGCACAGATACGCAGTATTTT	CASSLIGSQHRTDTQYF
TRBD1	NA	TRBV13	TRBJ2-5	TGTGCCAGTGGGGACAGAGAAGAGTCCCAGTACTTC	CASGDREESQYF
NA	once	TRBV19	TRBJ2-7	TGTGCCAGTAGTAGTGGGCACGAGCAGTACTTC	CASSSGHEQYF
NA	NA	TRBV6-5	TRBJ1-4	TGTGCCAGCAGTTACTTACAGACTAATGAAAAACTGTTTTTT	CASSYLQTNEKLFF